This passage covers 22 T cell receptor beta chains from one sample sequenced in a study of radiotherapy plus CTLA-4 blockade in lung cancer. Data came from immunoSEQ multiplex PCR; TCRdb stores just in-frame clones and leaves some out. The sample yields 70,000 to 90,000 clones, 70% to 90% seen once. Sequences were derived from peripheral blood, sampled from a patient treated with radiotherapy plus ipilimumab. These TCRs come from a human donor with non-small cell lung cancer who had stable disease on radiotherapy plus ipilimumab.

This chain links TRBV7-2 with TRBJ1-2, with 7 positions matching TRBD1. Germline values: CDR1 SGHTA, CDR2 FQGNSA. V shed 5 bases, J shed 4 bases, and the junction held 7 bases outside the gene matches. The CDR3 totals 14 residues. CDR3 bases: TGTGCCAGCAGCGGCCGGACAGGACTCTATGGCTACACCTTC. It yields the protein CASSGRTGLYGYTF. Full variable domain (remainder filled in from reference TRBV7-2 and TRBJ1-2): GAGVSQSPSNKVTEKGKDVELRCDPISGHTALYWYRQSLGQGLEFLIYFQGNSAPDKSGLPSDRFSAERTGGSVSTLTIQRTQQEDSAVYLCASSGRTGLYGYTFGSGTRLTVV.

The V gene is TRBV7-3, the J gene TRBJ2-6; TRBD2 might be the D (5 bases). V was clipped by 0 bases and J by 2 bases, with 11 bases between them. This CDR3 spans 17 amino acids. Germline CDR1 is SGHTA and CDR2 is FQGTGA. The CDR3 coding sequence is TGTGCCAGCAGCTTAACCCCCCCTAGCACTGGGGCCAACGTCCTGACTTTC. As protein: CASSLTPPSTGANVLTF.

The CDR3 here is CASSYYGQGATEAFF. CDR3 bases: TGTGCCAGCAGTTACTACGGACAGGGGGCCACTGAAGCTTTCTTT. The J gene is TRBJ1-1, the V gene TRBV27; 11 bases match TRBD1. The germline gives CDR1 MNHEY, CDR2 SMNVEV (reference sequence). V lost 4 bases to trimming and J lost 4 bases; unmatched junction nucleotides: 5. The CDR3 covers 15 residues.

The V and J genes are TRBV5-1 and TRBJ2-3, with D possibly being TRBD2 (5 bases). The CDR3 is 14 amino acids. Germline V gives CDR1 SGHRS, CDR2 YFSETQ. V shed 3 bases and J shed 5 bases, with 13 bases lying between them. The CDR3 reads CASSSGFGGDTQYF. CDR3 coding DNA: TGCGCCAGCAGCTCGGGATTTGGCGGAGATACGCAGTATTTT.

By sample share, this clone is medium-sized. The chain couples TRBV28 to TRBJ1-5; possible D gene TRBD1, 6 bases. Germline V CDR1 and CDR2: MDHEN, SYDVKM. CDR3 size: 16 residues. The V gene lost 2 bases and the J gene lost 2 bases, with 13 bases spanning the gap. The CDR3 DNA sequence: TGTGCCAGCAGTTTACGGGGGCAGGGAGGCAATCAGCCCCAGCATTTT. Encoded protein: CASSLRGQGGNQPQHF.

The V and J genes are TRBV18 and TRBJ2-7; 10 nucleotides agree with TRBD1. Unmatched junction bases numbered 4, after V lost 3 bases and J lost 2 bases. The germline CDR1 and CDR2 sequences are KGHSH and LQKENI. The CDR3 runs 15 residues. The CDR3 nucleotides are TGTGCCAGCTCACCGGCGGGACAGGGGACCTACGAGCAGTACTTC. Translating gives CASSPAGQGTYEQYF.

The chain recombines TRBV6-5 with TRBJ2-3, with 10 bases aligning to TRBD1. Germline values: CDR1 MNHEY, CDR2 SVGAGI. This CDR3 spans 14 amino acids. The V and J ends lost 8 bases and 4 bases, in that order; junction bases with no gene match: 6. The CDR3 DNA sequence: TGTGCCAGCCGGGACAGGGGAGGACCAGATACGCAGTATTTT. This translates into CASRDRGGPDTQYF.

The chain carries TRBV7-7 and TRBJ2-2, with 10 bases aligning to TRBD2. The germline V gene has CDR1 SSHAT and CDR2 FNYEAQ (reference sequence). This CDR3 comprises 18 residues. Trimming took 2 bases from V and 6 from J; bases not matched to a gene: 12. The CDR3 sequence: CASSLKRGGTSLAGELFF. Written as DNA, the CDR3 is TGTGCCAGCAGCTTAAAGCGGGGGGGCACTTCTCTCGCCGGGGAGCTGTTTTTT.

This chain connects TRBV18 to TRBJ1-3; TRBD1 matches at 7 bases. CDR1 is KGHSH, CDR2 LQKENI, per germline. With 3 bases clipped from V and 4 bases from J, the junction kept 6 bases outside the gene matches. This CDR3 comprises 15 residues. This chain's CDR3 is CASSPGQAGGNTIYF. The CDR3 bases are TGTGCCAGCTCACCCGGACAGGCGGGGGGAAACACCATATATTTT.

This chain links TRBV14 with TRBJ2-1, with TRBD2 matching over 11 bases. CDR3 length equals 16 residues. In germline, CDR1 is SGHDN, CDR2 FVKESK. V lost 2 bases and J lost 5; bases outside the gene matches: 5. The CDR3 spells CASSQPGLAVNNEQFF. CDR3 in DNA: TGTGCCAGCAGCCAACCGGGACTAGCGGTAAACAATGAGCAGTTCTTC.

The chain has TRBV10-3 and TRBJ2-7; TRBD1 agrees at 7 bases. This CDR3 is built from 13 residues. V shed 10 bases, J shed 2 bases, and the junction held 8 bases outside the gene matches. Germline V gene lookup returns CDR1 ENHRY and CDR2 SYGVKD. Here the CDR3 DNA reads TGTGCCACAGACCCCGGGACAGCCTACGAGCAGTACTTC. Amino acid sequence: CATDPGTAYEQYF.

J is TRBJ1-5 and V is TRBV6-1; 9 bases line up with TRBD1. Germline V gene sequence: CDR1 MNHNS, CDR2 SASEGT. V lost 1 base to trimming and J lost 6 bases; unmatched junction nucleotides: 4. The CDR3 sequence is 15 residues long. Here the CDR3 reads CASSEVGQGGQPQHF. The CDR3 DNA reads TGTGCCAGCAGTGAAGTGGGACAGGGAGGTCAGCCCCAGCATTTT.

The gene calls are TRBV9 and TRBJ1-2; D is possibly TRBD1 (5 bases). Trimming left V 0 bases short and J 1 base short, with 10 bases between. Germline V gene data show CDR1 as SGDLS and CDR2 as YYNGEE. This CDR3 has 15 residues. For the CDR3, the DNA is TGTGCCAGCAGCGTAGGGGGCAGGAGTAACTATGGCTACACCTTC. Protein: CASSVGGRSNYGYTF.

The rearrangement links TRBV27 to TRBJ1-1, with 8 bases identical to TRBD1. V lost 6 bases to trimming and J lost 4 bases; unmatched junction nucleotides: 4. Germline V CDR1 and CDR2: MNHEY, SMNVEV (reference sequence). The CDR3 is made up of 13 amino acids. Here the CDR3 reads CASSRDRGTEAFF. CDR3 nucleotides: TGTGCCAGCAGCCGTGACAGGGGCACTGAAGCTTTCTTT.

CDR3 coding DNA: TGTGCCAGCTCACCGTTTGGCAGCTTCGAGCAGTACTTC. Amino acids: CASSPFGSFEQYF. This sequence joins TRBV18 and TRBJ2-7; D is unclear. Germline V gene lookup returns CDR1 KGHSH and CDR2 LQKENI. This CDR3 comprises 13 residues. V gave up 3 bases and J gave up 6 bases, with 12 bases separating them.

V gene TRBV30 combines with J gene TRBJ2-7; TRBD2 matches at 8 bases. V gave up 2 bases and J gave up 7 bases; unmatched junction bases: 1. This CDR3 is 11 amino acids long. Germline V lookup: CDR1 GTSNPN, CDR2 SVGIG (reference sequence). CDR3 protein: CAWSPGGEQYF. CDR3 DNA: TGTGCCTGGAGTCCGGGGGGGGAGCAGTACTTC.

Only one count was recorded for this clone. V usage is TRBV9 and J usage is TRBJ1-6; no reliable D call. With 4 bases removed from V and 4 bases from J, the gap between germline ends came to 15 bases. This CDR3 region has 16 residues. CDR1 SGDLS and CDR2 YYNGEE come from the germline V gene. The DNA for the CDR3 is TGTGCCAGCAGCCCCCGACTTCAGAATTATAATTCACCCCTCCACTTT. Protein sequence: CASSPRLQNYNSPLHF.

The rearrangement joins TRBV30 to TRBJ1-3; no clear D. With 2 bases removed from V and 0 bases from J, the gap between germline ends came to 17 bases. The germline CDR1 and CDR2 sequences are GTSNPN and SVGIG (reference sequence). The CDR3 loop spans 17 amino acids. The CDR3, as DNA: TGTGCCTGGAGTCGTTACATACTGGGCCTCTCTGGAAACACCATATATTTT. This translates into CAWSRYILGLSGNTIYF.

The chain is built from TRBV7-2 and TRBJ2-7; possibly TRBD2 for D (6 bases). V was pared by 5 bases and J by 2 bases, with 13 bases between. Looked up from germline, CDR1 is SGHTA and CDR2 is FQGNSA. The CDR3 is 14 amino acids. The CDR3 sequence is CASSLPTRTYEQYF. The CDR3 nucleotides read TGTGCCAGCAGCCTCCCGACTAGGACCTACGAGCAGTACTTC.

The chain couples TRBV4-1 to TRBJ2-7; D perhaps matches TRBD2 (5 bases). Germline values: CDR1 MGHRA, CDR2 YSYEKL. Trimming took 6 bases from V and 1 from J, leaving 19 bases between them. This CDR3 contains 16 residues. The CDR3 loop reads CASRLQLGANSYEQYF. The CDR3 DNA is TGCGCCAGCAGATTGCAACTAGGCGCAAATTCCTACGAGCAGTACTTC.

This clone was observed a few times. The chain is built from TRBV6-6 and TRBJ2-7, with 11 bases lining up with TRBD2. V was clipped by 6 bases and J by 5 bases; unmatched bases: 12. CDR3 size: 16 residues. Germline assignment: CDR1 MNHNY and CDR2 SVGAGI (reference sequence). CDR3 amino acids: CASSTYLSGRENEQYF. CDR3 coding DNA: TGTGCCAGCAGCACCTATCTTAGCGGGAGGGAGAACGAGCAGTACTTC.

The rearrangement joins TRBV7-5 to TRBJ2-5. TRBV7-5 is designated a pseudogene. This CDR3 is 18 amino acids long. CDR3 in amino acids: CVRSRESLNKFYKETQYF. The CDR3, as DNA: TGTGTCAGAAGCCGTGAGTCCCTTAACAAATTTTATAAAGAGACCCAGTACTTC.